The 2 T cell receptor beta chains below all came from one sample that was sequenced in a study of blood T cell repertoires in COVID-19. Clones were read by immunoSEQ multiplex PCR, and TCRdb kept only the in-frame ones, dropping some. This table holds 100,000 to 150,000 clones, around 81% found once. The specimen was peripheral blood. All receptors come from a woman aged 50 to 60 with acute or convalescent COVID-19.

This clone was detected only a few times. Other DNA sequences of this sample code for an identical CDR3. This chain joins TRBV18 and TRBJ1-2; possibly TRBD1 for D (6 bases). Germline loops: CDR1 KGHSH, CDR2 LQKENI. V was cut by 3 bases and J by 0 bases, with 20 bases left in between. CDR3 length equals 18 residues. The CDR3 region has the DNA TGTGCCAGCTCACCTTTTACAGGGAGGAGCGGGACTAACTATGGCTACACCTTC. Translation gives CASSPFTGRSGTNYGYTF.

V is TRBV3-1 (or the pseudogene TRBV3-2) and J is TRBJ1-2; D is undetermined. The CDR3 runs to 12 residues. Trimming took 0 bases from V and 9 from J, leaving 8 bases between them. Germline V gives CDR1 LGHDT, CDR2 YNNKEL (reference sequence). In nucleotides, the CDR3 is TGTGCCAGCAGCCAAGAAACGGGAAGCTACACCTTC. This encodes CASSQETGSYTF.